The 22 T cell receptor beta chains below come from one sample, sequenced in a study of blood T cells in healthy people across ages. Through a sample-barcoded 5' primer and a J-beta primer mix, a second PCR was run for roughly 6 to 12 cycles. TCRdb fed the 5' RACE reads into MiXCR, producing one record per CDR3 protein. The data contain approximately 820,000 distinct CDR3 sequences, more than 40% of them singletons. The material sequenced was blood. All receptors derive from a man in his 60s in good health.

This chain connects TRBV2 to TRBJ1-5, with D possibly matching TRBD1 (6 bases). Germline V CDR1 and CDR2: SNHLY, FYNNEI. Trimming removed 6 bases at V and 5 bases at J, with 17 bases between. The length of the CDR3 is 15 residues. The CDR3 loop is CASREQGFGDQPQHF. In DNA, the CDR3 is TGTGCCAGCAGAGAACAGGGTTTCGGCGATCAGCCCCAGCATTTT.

The chain links TRBV6-2 or TRBV6-3 to TRBJ1-1, with unresolved D. With 6 bases removed from V and 1 base from J, the gap between germline ends came to 9 bases. Germline V gene data show CDR1 as MNHEY and CDR2 as SVGEGT. The CDR3 has 13 residues. CDR3: CASRNTENTEAFF. The CDR3, as DNA: TGTGCCAGCAGGAATACAGAGAACACTGAAGCTTTCTTT.

This chain connects TRBV7-3 to TRBJ2-1; 7 positions agree with TRBD1. CDR3 length: 14 amino acids. The ends lost 3 bases at V and 6 bases at J; junction bases unmatched: 5. The germline V gene encodes CDR1 SGHTA and CDR2 FQGTGA. The CDR3 sequence is CASSLTGSGNEQFF. CDR3 nucleotides: TGTGCCAGCAGCTTGACAGGGTCCGGCAATGAGCAGTTCTTC.

This clonotype was counted a few times. The rearrangement joins TRBV7-9 to TRBJ2-5; no firm D call. The V end was cut by 0 bases, the J end by 5 bases, with 7 bases between. This CDR3 is built from 13 residues. Germline-derived CDR1 and CDR2 are SEHNR and FQNEAQ (reference sequence). The CDR3 DNA follows: TGTGCCAGCAGCTTAGCGTTGGTGGAGACCCAGTACTTC. Its translation: CASSLALVETQYF.

V is TRBV2 and J is TRBJ2-7; D is undetermined. The germline V gene has CDR1 SNHLY and CDR2 FYNNEI. The CDR3 length is 13 residues. Deletions cut 7 bases from V and 0 bases from J, with 10 bases between. The CDR3 DNA follows: TGTGCCAGCATAGTGCTGGGCTCCTACGAGCAGTACTTC. Translated, it gives CASIVLGSYEQYF. Drawing the rest from reference TRBV2 and TRBJ2-7, the complete variable domain is EPEVTQTPSHQVTQMGQEVILRCVPISNHLYFYWYRQILGQKVEFLVSFYNNEISEKSEIFDDQFSVERPDGSNFTLKIRSTKLEDSAMYFCASIVLGSYEQYFGPGTRLTVT.

The CDR3 DNA reads TGCGCCAGCAGCCAAGACGGGGTGATGGGGAATGAGCAGTACTTC. It codes for CASSQDGVMGNEQYF. The gene calls are TRBV4-1 and TRBJ2-7, with a weak D call TRBD2 (5 bases). Germline loops: CDR1 MGHRA, CDR2 YSYEKL. The CDR3 contains 15 residues. The germline V and J ends were trimmed by 0 bases and 7 bases, with 16 bases remaining between them.

The chain couples TRBV5-6 to TRBJ1-2; D gene unclear. Trimming cost V 6 bases and J 2 bases, with 14 bases left between them. The CDR3 totals 14 residues. Germline CDR1 reads SGHDT; CDR2 reads YYEEEE. CDR3 protein: CASTLRVVNYGYTF. In nucleotides, the CDR3 is TGTGCCAGCACTTTGAGGGTGGTGAACTATGGCTACACCTTC.

This clonotype was counted many times. The chain recombines TRBV9 with TRBJ2-7; D may be TRBD1 or TRBD2 (5 bases each). Germline V gives CDR1 SGDLS, CDR2 YYNGEE. The CDR3 has 17 residues. Trimming took off 0 bases at V and 1 base at J, with 17 bases between the two ends. CDR3 residues: CASSVDSGTPYSYEQYF. The CDR3 DNA sequence: TGTGCCAGCAGCGTAGACTCCGGGACCCCGTATTCCTACGAGCAGTACTTC.

This chain links TRBV7-2 with TRBJ2-3, with D hard to call. The CDR3 runs to 16 residues. Germline CDR1 is SGHTA and CDR2 is FQGNSA. The V end lost 3 bases, the J end lost 3 bases, and 16 bases lay between the germline ends. The chain's CDR3 is CASSFIRASRTDTQYF. The DNA for the CDR3 is TGTGCCAGCAGCTTTATTCGCGCGAGTAGGACAGATACGCAGTATTTT.

This rearrangement joins TRBV30 to TRBJ2-7; possible D gene TRBD1, 6 bases. The CDR3 extends over 16 amino acids. CDR1 is GTSNPN, CDR2 SVGIG, per germline (reference sequence). Trimming cost V 4 bases and J 0 bases, with 19 bases left between them. CDR3 sequence (DNA): TGTGCCTGGAACCGGCGATTTAGGACAGTCTCCTACGAGCAGTACTTC. Translating gives CAWNRRFRTVSYEQYF.

This clonotype was detected only a few times. The chain is built from TRBV15 and TRBJ1-2, with a weak D call TRBD1 (5 bases). This CDR3 spans 15 amino acids. From germline, CDR1 is LNHNV and CDR2 YYDKDF (reference sequence). V lost 5 bases and J 4 bases, leaving 17 bases between the germline ends. CDR3 DNA sequence: TGTGCCACCAGCGGCCCCGGGACCCCTCGCTATGGCTACACCTTC. As protein: CATSGPGTPRYGYTF.

The rearrangement uses TRBV12-3 or TRBV12-4 and TRBJ2-5; 8 bases are shared with TRBD1. The CDR3 is made up of 14 amino acids. V gave up 5 bases and J gave up 3 bases; unmatched junction bases: 5. DNA for the CDR3: TGTGCCAGCAGTGCTGGACAGGGTGAAGAGACCCAGTACTTC. It translates to CASSAGQGEETQYF.

The chain is built from TRBV12-3 or TRBV12-4 and TRBJ1-2; no clear D gene. The CDR3 spans 15 residues. Trimming removed 6 bases from V and 4 bases from J, with 18 bases in between. CDR3 sequence: CASSIGRRGFYGYTF. In DNA, the CDR3 is TGTGCCAGCAGCATTGGTCGACGGGGATTCTATGGCTACACCTTC.

CDR3 region: CSAQVVGGGTKNIQYF. In nucleotides, the CDR3 is TGCAGTGCCCAAGTGGTGGGGGGTGGTACCAAAAACATTCAGTACTTC. The V and J genes are TRBV20-1 and TRBJ2-4; TRBD2 might be the D (6 bases). CDR3 length: 16 residues. Trimming removed 6 bases at V and 2 bases at J, with 20 bases between. CDR1 DFQATT and CDR2 SNEGSKA come from the germline V gene (reference sequence).

This clonotype appeared a few times. The chain couples TRBV29-1 to TRBJ2-1, with D hard to call. V dropped 7 bases and J dropped 3 bases, with 16 bases sitting between them. Germline loops: CDR1 SQVTM, CDR2 ANQGSEA. The CDR3 consists of 14 residues. The CDR3 coding sequence is TGCAGCGCCAACGGGCCCTGGGACTACAATGAGCAGTTCTTC. This sequence encodes CSANGPWDYNEQFF.

This chain joins TRBV7-2 and TRBJ1-1; no clear D. Looked up from germline, CDR1 is SGHTA and CDR2 is FQGNSA. The CDR3 totals 14 residues. V lost 5 bases, J lost 1 base, and 11 bases lay in between. The CDR3 sequence: CASSADGPNTEAFF. The CDR3 DNA is TGTGCCAGCAGCGCTGACGGGCCGAACACTGAAGCTTTCTTT.

The V and J genes are TRBV7-9 and TRBJ2-5, with D perhaps matching TRBD1 (6 bases). The J call may be mistaken, given a closer DNA end match to TRBJ2-7. Germline V gene sequence: CDR1 SEHNR, CDR2 FQNEAQ (reference sequence). The CDR3 runs 14 residues. CDR3 loop: CASSSGGGNHEQYF. In nucleotides, the CDR3 is TGTGCCAGCAGCTCAGGTGGGGGCAATCACGAGCAGTACTTC.

This clonotype turned up a few times. This chain connects TRBV7-8 to TRBJ1-2; TRBD1 might be the D (5 bases). Trimming removed 1 base at V and 2 bases at J, with 11 bases between. CDR1 and CDR2 from the germline V gene are SGHVS and FQNEAQ. The CDR3 has 15 amino acids. CDR3: CASSLVLSGNYGYTF. DNA of the CDR3: TGTGCCAGCAGCTTAGTGTTATCAGGGAACTATGGCTACACCTTC.

The V gene is TRBV7-2, the J gene TRBJ2-1, with D uncertain. The end of the DNA is better explained by TRBJ2-7, so the J call may be wrong. From germline, CDR1 is SGHTA and CDR2 FQGNSA. The length of the CDR3 is 14 residues. Here the CDR3 DNA reads TGTGCCAGCAGCCCTCCCAGCTCCTACAATGAGCAGTACTTC. It encodes CASSPPSSYNEQYF.

The chain combines TRBV6-1 with TRBJ2-3; D is possibly TRBD2 (5 bases). Trimming shortened V by 3 bases and J by 0 bases, and 10 bases separated the two germline ends. The CDR3 is made up of 15 amino acids. In germline, CDR1 is MNHNS, CDR2 SASEGT. The CDR3, as DNA: TGTGCCAGCAGTGAGGGGAGTTCGAGCACAGATACGCAGTATTTT. Protein product: CASSEGSSSTDTQYF.

Turning to this clonotype: Since a much larger clone is just one base distant, this may be a read error. This chain links TRBV11-3 with TRBJ1-2; D remains unclear. This CDR3 contains 14 residues. Germline V CDR1 and CDR2: SGHNT, YENEEA. The CDR3 DNA reads as TGTGCCAGCATCTTATCGGGCGGGAACTATGGCTACACCTTC. Translating gives CASILSGGNYGYTF.

In regard to this clonotype: One base away lies a much larger clone, so this may be a sequencing read error. The chain has TRBV29-1 and TRBJ2-7; 9 bases line up with TRBD1. Unmatched junction bases numbered 13, after V lost 4 bases and J lost 6 bases. The length of the CDR3 is 15 residues. Germline CDR1 SQVTM, CDR2 ANQGSEA. The CDR3 region is CSVVRSGQGGVEQYF. CDR3 bases: TGCAGCGTTGTTAGGTCGGGACAGGGAGGAGTCGAGCAGTACTTC.